This TCR beta chain emerged from a study of identical twins. The CDR3 totals 15 residues. CDR1 is SGHRS and CDR2 is YFSETQ in the germline V gene. V gave up 5 bases and J gave up 10 bases, with 22 bases separating them. In TCRdb, the 5' RACE reads were re-called with MiXCR into one record per CDR3 protein. The table lists 450,000 to 650,000 distinct CDR3 sequences, roughly 15% of them singletons. These data also formed part of another study, on yellow fever vaccine responses in identical twins.

The sequencing input was CD4+ T cells sorted from blood. The source is a young woman in good health. The V gene is TRBV5-1, the J gene TRBJ2-1, with a tentative D call TRBD2 (5 bases). The CDR3 region is CASSLPDSTRGEQFF. CDR3 coding DNA: TGCGCCAGCAGTCTCCCCGACTCGACTCGGGGAGAGCAGTTCTTC.